The entry that follows covers one TCR beta chain sequence. Its specificity is not known. This CDR3 has 15 amino acids. The V gene's germline CDR1 is ENHRY and CDR2 SYGVKD. Trimming left V 0 bases short and J 10 bases short, with 16 bases between. Time point specified: newly diagnosed, previously untreated cHL patient sample. Peripheral samples used as comparators were newly diagnosed, untreated classical Hodgkin lymphoma PBMCs. The data belong to a study of PD-1 blockade in classical Hodgkin lymphoma. Study-wide findings and caveats: The drivers behind the repertoire differences, possibly disease activity or prior therapy, remain undefined. Healthy donors reportedly exceeded newly diagnosed patients in baseline TCR diversity.

TCRdb's table, derived via immunoSEQ multiplex PCR, lists solely in-frame clones and lacks some. Here the sample spans approximately 45,000 clones, about nine tenths being singletons. J is TRBJ2-1 and V is TRBV10-3; a weak D match, TRBD1 (5 bases). Sequenced material: peripheral blood mononuclear cells (PBMCs). This clonotype was sampled from a human donor with classical Hodgkin lymphoma. In DNA, the CDR3 is TGTGCCATCAGTGAGTCGAGGCCAGGGTTAGGCGAGCAGTTCTTC. This sequence encodes CAISESRPGLGEQFF.